This T cell receptor (beta chain) was retrieved from a study of T cell changes during pregnancy in multiple sclerosis. V was pared by 11 bases and J by 1 base, with 11 bases between. This CDR3 spans 12 amino acids. Germline CDR1 MGHDK, CDR2 SYGVNS. Clones were sequenced by immunoSEQ multiplex PCR, and TCRdb holds only the in-frame ones, with some missing. The sample shows fewer than 90,000 clones, approximately 92% of them seen only once. This sequence was found in a female donor in good health, enrolled as a control in a pregnancy study. The chain carries TRBV25-1 and TRBJ1-1; no definite D call. This sample comprised peripheral blood, obtained in the third trimester of pregnancy. CDR3 sequence: CAVQTGNTEAFF. Written as DNA, the CDR3 is TGTGCCGTCCAAACGGGGAACACTGAAGCTTTCTTT.